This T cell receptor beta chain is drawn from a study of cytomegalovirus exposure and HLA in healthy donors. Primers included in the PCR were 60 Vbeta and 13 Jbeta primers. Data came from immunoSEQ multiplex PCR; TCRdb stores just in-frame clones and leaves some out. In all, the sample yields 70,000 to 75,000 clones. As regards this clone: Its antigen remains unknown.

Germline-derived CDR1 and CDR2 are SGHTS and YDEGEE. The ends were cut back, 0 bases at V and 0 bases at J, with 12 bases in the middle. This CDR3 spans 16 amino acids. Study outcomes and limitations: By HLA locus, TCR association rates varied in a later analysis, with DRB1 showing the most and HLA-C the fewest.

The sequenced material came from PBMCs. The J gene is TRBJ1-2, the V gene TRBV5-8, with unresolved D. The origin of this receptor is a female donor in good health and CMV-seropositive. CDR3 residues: CASSLESVDTNYGYTF. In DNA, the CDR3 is TGTGCCAGCAGCTTGGAATCGGTCGACACTAACTATGGCTACACCTTC.